The T cell receptor (beta chain) under discussion was sequenced for a study of T cell responses to AZD1222 COVID-19 vaccine. About the study: Second doses that came at about 4 or about 12 weeks were put together.

Trimming removed 3 bases from V and 2 bases from J; junction bases left unmatched: 2. Germline assignment: CDR1 GTSNPN and CDR2 SVGIG (reference sequence). There are 13 residues in the CDR3. Using immunoSEQ multiplex PCR, the repertoire was profiled, and TCRdb retains in-frame clones only, with some absent. The sample lists roughly 100,000 clones, about nine tenths seen once, with 35% to 50% in the top ten. In regard to this clone: As yet, its antigen is unknown. The sample carries other DNA sequences with the same CDR3.

Study-wide results and limits: Females outnumbered males among donors, who were mostly white British; clonal diversity was possibly underestimated.

This sample comprised peripheral blood, obtained on day 0 of AZD1222 vaccination. This rearrangement joins TRBV30 to TRBJ1-2, with 8 bases aligning to TRBD1. The TCR sequence derives from an adult in good health. CDR3 coding DNA: TGTGCCTGGAGAGCAGGGGGCAACTATGGCTACACCTTC. Amino acid sequence: CAWRAGGNYGYTF. Drawing the rest from reference TRBV30 and TRBJ1-2, the complete variable domain is SQTIHQWPATLVQPVGSPLSLECTVEGTSNPNLYWYRQAAGRGLQLLFYSVGIGQISSEVPQNLSASRPQDRQFILSSKKLLLSDSGFYLCAWRAGGNYGYTFGSGTRLTVV.